This TCR beta chain was captured in a study of somatic mutations in cytotoxic T cells in rheumatoid arthritis. Regarding the study as a whole: For patients with rheumatoid arthritis, CD8+ clonality went up with age, while healthy controls showed no such change.

The assay was immunoSEQ multiplex PCR, and TCRdb's table has in-frame clones only and misses some. The sample lists about 20,000 clones; approximately 74% were seen once. This CDR3 is 12 amino acids long. Germline V lookup: CDR1 ENHRY, CDR2 SYGVKD. V gave up 10 bases and J gave up 2 bases, with 12 bases separating them. Notes on this clone: Its specificity is not known.

Sequenced input: CD8+ T cells sorted from blood. This TCR derives from a man between 60 and 70 years old in good health. The chain couples TRBV10-3 to TRBJ2-7; D perhaps matches TRBD1 (6 bases). CDR3 sequence: CASRDTTYEQYF. CDR3 nucleotides: TGTGCCAGCCGGGACACAACCTACGAGCAGTACTTC.